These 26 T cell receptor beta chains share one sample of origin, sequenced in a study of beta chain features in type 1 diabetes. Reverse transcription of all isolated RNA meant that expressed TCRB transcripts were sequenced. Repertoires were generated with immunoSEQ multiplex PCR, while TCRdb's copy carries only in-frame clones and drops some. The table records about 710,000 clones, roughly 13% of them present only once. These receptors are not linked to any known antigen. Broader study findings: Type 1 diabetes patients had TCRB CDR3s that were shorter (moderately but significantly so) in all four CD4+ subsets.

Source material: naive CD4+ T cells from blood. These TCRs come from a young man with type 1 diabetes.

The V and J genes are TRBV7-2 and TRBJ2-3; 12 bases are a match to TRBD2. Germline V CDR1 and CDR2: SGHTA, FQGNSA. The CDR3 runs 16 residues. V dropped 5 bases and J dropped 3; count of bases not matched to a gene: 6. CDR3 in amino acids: CASSTRLAGETDTQYF. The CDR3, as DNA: TGTGCCAGCAGCACTCGACTAGCGGGGGAGACAGATACGCAGTATTTT.

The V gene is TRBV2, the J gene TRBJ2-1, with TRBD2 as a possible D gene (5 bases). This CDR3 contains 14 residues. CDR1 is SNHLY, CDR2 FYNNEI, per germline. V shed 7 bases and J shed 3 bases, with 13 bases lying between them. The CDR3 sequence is CASNSERHYNEQFF. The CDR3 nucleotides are TGTGCCAGCAATAGCGAGCGGCACTACAATGAGCAGTTCTTC.

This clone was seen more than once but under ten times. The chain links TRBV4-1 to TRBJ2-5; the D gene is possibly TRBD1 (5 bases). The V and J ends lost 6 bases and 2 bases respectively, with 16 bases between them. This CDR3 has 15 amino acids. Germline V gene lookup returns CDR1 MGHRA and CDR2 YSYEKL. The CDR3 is CASSSTVRLQETQYF. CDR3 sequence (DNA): TGCGCCAGCAGTTCGACAGTGAGATTACAAGAGACCCAGTACTTC.

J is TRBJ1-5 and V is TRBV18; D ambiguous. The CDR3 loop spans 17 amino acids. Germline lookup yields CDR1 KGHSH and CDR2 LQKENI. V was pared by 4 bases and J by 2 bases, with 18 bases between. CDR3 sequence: CASSQDRTYSGNQPQHF. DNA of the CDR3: TGTGCCAGCTCACAGGACCGGACCTATTCGGGCAATCAGCCCCAGCATTTT.

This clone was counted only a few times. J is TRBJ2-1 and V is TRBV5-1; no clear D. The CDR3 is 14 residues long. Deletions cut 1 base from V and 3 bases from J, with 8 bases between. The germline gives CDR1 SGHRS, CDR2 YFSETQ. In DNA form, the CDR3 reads TGCGCCAGCAGCTTGAATGGGGACTACAATGAGCAGTTCTTC. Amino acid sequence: CASSLNGDYNEQFF.

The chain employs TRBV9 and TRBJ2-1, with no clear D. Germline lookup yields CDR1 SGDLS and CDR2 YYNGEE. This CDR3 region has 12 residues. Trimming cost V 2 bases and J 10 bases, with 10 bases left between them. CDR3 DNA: TGTGCCAGCAGCGTCATTCCGCGGGAGCAGTTCTTC. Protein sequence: CASSVIPREQFF.

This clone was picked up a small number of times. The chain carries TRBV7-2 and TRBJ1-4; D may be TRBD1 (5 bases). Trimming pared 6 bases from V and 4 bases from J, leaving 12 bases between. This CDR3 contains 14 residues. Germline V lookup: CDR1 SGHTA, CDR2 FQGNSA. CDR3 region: CASSSLGGNEKLFF. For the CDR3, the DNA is TGTGCCAGCAGTAGTCTCGGGGGTAATGAAAAACTGTTTTTT.

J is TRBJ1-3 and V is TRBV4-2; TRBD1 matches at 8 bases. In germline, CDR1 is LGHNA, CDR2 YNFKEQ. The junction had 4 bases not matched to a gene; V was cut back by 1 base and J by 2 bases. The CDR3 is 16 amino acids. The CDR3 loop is CASSQVRTGTGNTIYF. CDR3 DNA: TGTGCCAGCAGCCAAGTTCGGACAGGGACTGGAAACACCATATATTTT.

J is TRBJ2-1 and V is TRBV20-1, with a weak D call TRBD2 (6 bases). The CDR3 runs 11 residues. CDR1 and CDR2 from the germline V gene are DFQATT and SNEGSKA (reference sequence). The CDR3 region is CMGLGASEQFF. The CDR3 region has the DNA TGCATGGGACTTGGGGCCAGTGAGCAGTTCTTC.

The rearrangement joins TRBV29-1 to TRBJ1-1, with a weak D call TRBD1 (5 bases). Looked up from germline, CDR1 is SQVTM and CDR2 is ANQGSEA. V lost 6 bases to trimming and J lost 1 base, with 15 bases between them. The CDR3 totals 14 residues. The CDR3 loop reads CSVLKGPSNTEAFF. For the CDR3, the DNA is TGCAGCGTACTCAAGGGACCGTCGAACACTGAAGCTTTCTTT.

CDR3 residues: CASSLRQGRNEQFF. The CDR3 nucleotides are TGTGCCAGCAGCCTTCGACAGGGAAGGAATGAGCAGTTCTTC. J is TRBJ2-1 and V is TRBV5-6, with 7 bases matching TRBD1. The ends lost 4 bases at V and 7 bases at J; junction bases unmatched: 8. This CDR3 region has 14 residues. Germline CDR1 SGHDT, CDR2 YYEEEE.

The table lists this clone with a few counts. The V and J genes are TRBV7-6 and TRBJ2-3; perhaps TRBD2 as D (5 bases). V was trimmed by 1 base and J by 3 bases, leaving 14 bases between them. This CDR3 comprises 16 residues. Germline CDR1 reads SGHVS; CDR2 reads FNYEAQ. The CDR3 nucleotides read TGTGCCAGCAGCTTAGGCGGTCCGGGGAATACAGATACGCAGTATTTT. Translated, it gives CASSLGGPGNTDTQYF.

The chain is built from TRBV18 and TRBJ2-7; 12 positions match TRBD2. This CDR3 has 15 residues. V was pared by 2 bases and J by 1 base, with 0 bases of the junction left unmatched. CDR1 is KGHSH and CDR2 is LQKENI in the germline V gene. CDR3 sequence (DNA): TGTGCCAGCTCACCAACTAGCGGGGGGTCCTACGAGCAGTACTTC. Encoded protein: CASSPTSGGSYEQYF. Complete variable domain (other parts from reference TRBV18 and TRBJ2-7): NAGVMQNPRHLVRRRGQEARLRCSPMKGHSHVYWYRQLPEEGLKFMVYLQKENIIDESGMPKERFSAEFPKEGPSILRIQQVVRGDSAAYFCASSPTSGGSYEQYFGPGTRLTVT.

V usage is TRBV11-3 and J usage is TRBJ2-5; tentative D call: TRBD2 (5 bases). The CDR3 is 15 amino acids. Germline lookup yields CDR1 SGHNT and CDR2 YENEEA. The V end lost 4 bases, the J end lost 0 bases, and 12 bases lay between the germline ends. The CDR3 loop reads CASSYGLGYQETQYF. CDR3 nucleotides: TGTGCCAGCAGCTATGGACTGGGGTACCAAGAGACCCAGTACTTC. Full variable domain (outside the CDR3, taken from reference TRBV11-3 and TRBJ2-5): EAGVVQSPRYKIIEKKQPVAFWCNPISGHNTLYWYLQNLGQGPELLIRYENEEAVDDSQLPKDRFSAERLKGVDSTLKIQPAELGDSAVYLCASSYGLGYQETQYFGPGTRLLVL.

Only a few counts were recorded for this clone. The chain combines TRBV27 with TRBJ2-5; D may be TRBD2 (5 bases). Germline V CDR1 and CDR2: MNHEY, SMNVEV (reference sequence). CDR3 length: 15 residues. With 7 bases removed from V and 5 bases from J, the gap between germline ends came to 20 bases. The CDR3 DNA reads TGTGCCAGCACTGGTGTCCGGGCGGGTTTGGAGACCCAGTACTTC. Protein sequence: CASTGVRAGLETQYF.

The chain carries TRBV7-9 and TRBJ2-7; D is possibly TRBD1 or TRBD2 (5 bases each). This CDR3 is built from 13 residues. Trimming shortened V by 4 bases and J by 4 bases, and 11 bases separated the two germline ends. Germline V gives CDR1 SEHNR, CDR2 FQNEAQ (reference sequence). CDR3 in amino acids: CASSSTGAYEQYF. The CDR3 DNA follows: TGTGCCAGCAGCTCTACCGGGGCATACGAGCAGTACTTC. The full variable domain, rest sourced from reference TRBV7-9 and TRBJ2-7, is DTGVSQNPRHKITKRGQNVTFRCDPISEHNRLYWYRQTLGQGPEFLTYFQNEAQLEKSRLLSDRFSAERPKGSFSTLEIQRTEQGDSAMYLCASSSTGAYEQYFGPGTRLTVT.

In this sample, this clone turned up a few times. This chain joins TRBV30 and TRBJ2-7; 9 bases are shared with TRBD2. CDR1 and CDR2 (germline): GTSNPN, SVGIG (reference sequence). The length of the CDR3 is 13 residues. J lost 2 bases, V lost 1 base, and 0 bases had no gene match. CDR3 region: CAWSGGGAYEQYF. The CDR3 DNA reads TGTGCCTGGAGTGGCGGGGGGGCCTACGAGCAGTACTTC. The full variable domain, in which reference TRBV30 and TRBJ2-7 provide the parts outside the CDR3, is SQTIHQWPATLVQPVGSPLSLECTVEGTSNPNLYWYRQAAGRGLQLLFYSVGIGQISSEVPQNLSASRPQDRQFILSSKKLLLSDSGFYLCAWSGGGAYEQYFGPGTRLTVT.

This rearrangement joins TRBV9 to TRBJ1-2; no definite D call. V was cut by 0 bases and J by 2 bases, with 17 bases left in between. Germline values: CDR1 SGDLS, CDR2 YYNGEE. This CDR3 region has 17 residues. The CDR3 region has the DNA TGTGCCAGCAGCGTAGCGGGCAGCCCGTCGACAAACTATGGCTACACCTTC. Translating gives CASSVAGSPSTNYGYTF.

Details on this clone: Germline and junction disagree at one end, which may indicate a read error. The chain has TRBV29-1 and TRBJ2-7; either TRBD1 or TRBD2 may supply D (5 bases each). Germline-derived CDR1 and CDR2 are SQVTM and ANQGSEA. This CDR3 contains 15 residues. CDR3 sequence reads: CSAERFLGPSYEQYF. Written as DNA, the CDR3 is TGCAGCGCTGAAAGATTTCTGGGACCTTCCTACGAGCAGTACTTC.

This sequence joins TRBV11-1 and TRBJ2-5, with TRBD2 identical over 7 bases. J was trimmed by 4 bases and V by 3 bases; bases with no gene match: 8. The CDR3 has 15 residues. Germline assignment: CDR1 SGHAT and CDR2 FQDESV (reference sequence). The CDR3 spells CASSFGASGTETQYF. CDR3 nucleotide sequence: TGTGCCAGCAGCTTCGGAGCAAGCGGGACAGAGACCCAGTACTTC.

The CDR3 spells CATYLLFSNQPQHF. The DNA for the CDR3 is TGTGCCACCTACCTTCTCTTTAGCAATCAGCCCCAGCATTTT. The chain recombines TRBV28 with TRBJ1-5; D is undetermined. This CDR3 has 14 residues. Trimming took 10 bases from V and 0 from J, leaving 13 bases between them. Per the germline V gene, CDR1 is MDHEN and CDR2 is SYDVKM.

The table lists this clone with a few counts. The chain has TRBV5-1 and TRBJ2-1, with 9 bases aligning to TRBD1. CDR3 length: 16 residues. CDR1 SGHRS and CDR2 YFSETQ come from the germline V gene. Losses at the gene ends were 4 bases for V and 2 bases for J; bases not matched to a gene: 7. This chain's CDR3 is CASSAGTGRAYNEQFF. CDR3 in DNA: TGCGCCAGCAGCGCCGGGACAGGGAGAGCCTACAATGAGCAGTTCTTC.

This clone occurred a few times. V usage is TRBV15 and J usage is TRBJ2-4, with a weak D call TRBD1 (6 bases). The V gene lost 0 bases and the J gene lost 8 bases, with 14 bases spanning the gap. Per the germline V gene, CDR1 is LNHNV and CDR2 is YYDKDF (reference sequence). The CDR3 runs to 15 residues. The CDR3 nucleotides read TGTGCCACCAGCAGAGACAGGGGACCCGGGGACATTCAGTACTTC. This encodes CATSRDRGPGDIQYF.

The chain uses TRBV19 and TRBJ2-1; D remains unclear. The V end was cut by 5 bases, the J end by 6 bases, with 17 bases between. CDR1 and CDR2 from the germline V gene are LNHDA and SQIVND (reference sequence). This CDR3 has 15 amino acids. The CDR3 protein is CASSSDLRAINEQFF. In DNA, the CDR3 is TGTGCCAGTAGTTCGGACCTCCGGGCGATCAATGAGCAGTTCTTC.

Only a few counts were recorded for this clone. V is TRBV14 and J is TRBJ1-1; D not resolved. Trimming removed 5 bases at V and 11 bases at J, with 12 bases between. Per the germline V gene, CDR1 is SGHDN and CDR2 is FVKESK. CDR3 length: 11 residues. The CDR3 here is CASSYRREAFF. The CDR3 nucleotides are TGTGCCAGCAGCTATCGCAGAGAGGCTTTCTTT.

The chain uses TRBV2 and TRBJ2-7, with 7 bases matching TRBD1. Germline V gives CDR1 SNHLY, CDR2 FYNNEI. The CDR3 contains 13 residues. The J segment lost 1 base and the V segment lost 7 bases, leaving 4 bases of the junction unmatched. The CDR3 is CASTRDRSYEQYF. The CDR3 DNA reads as TGTGCCAGCACCCGGGACAGATCCTACGAGCAGTACTTC.